This paragraph reports one TCR beta chain. Its antigen is as yet unknown. Use of 60 Vbeta and 13 Jbeta primers characterized the PCR. Some clones are missing from TCRdb's copy, which holds only in-frame ones; the method was immunoSEQ multiplex PCR. The table lists 150,000 to 200,000 clones, over 60% of them singletons, with 3% to 4% in the top ten. The entry originates in a study of cytomegalovirus exposure and HLA in healthy donors. Study-wide findings and caveats: HLA-A and HLA-B allele assignments for most subjects were reportedly predicted accurately using TCR beta sequences.

CDR3 length: 12 residues. The V gene lost 4 bases and the J gene lost 9 bases, with 12 bases spanning the gap. The germline CDR1 and CDR2 sequences are MGHRA and YSYEKL. The chain uses TRBV4-1 and TRBJ1-1; possible D gene TRBD1, 6 bases. The source is a male donor in good health and CMV-seronegative. Sequenced sample: PBMCs. The CDR3 coding sequence is TGCGCCAGCAGCCCACCCCGGGACAAAGCTTTCTTT. Its translation is CASSPPRDKAFF.